This TCR beta chain originates from a study of T cells in Graves' hyperthyroidism and ophthalmopathy. Study in general: Initial diagnosis, before any treatment, was when peripheral blood was collected. Study results and caveats: In simple terms, a model built on 13 V-J features told ophthalmopathy apart from stable hyperthyroidism. Most expanded thyroid clonotypes above 0.001 also appeared in blood.

This clonotype was seen at least ten times. What it binds is not known. Germline assignment: CDR1 MNHNS and CDR2 SASEGT. J gave up 6 bases and V 7 bases, and 9 bases lay outside the gene matches. This CDR3 contains 15 residues. RNA transcripts were the template for amplifying TCR beta CDR3 regions. RT-PCR in the first round (using the HTBI primer set) targeted the TCR CDR3. TCRdb passed the multiplex PCR reads through MiXCR, listing each CDR3 protein once. The table includes a few hundred thousand distinct CDR3 sequences, nearly 15% detected once. The sample was blood. This TCR was recovered from a woman aged 60-70 years with Graves' ophthalmopathy. The chain recombines TRBV6-1 with TRBJ2-1; 10 bases match TRBD2. CDR3 residues: CASTMTSGPSNEQFF. In DNA form, the CDR3 reads TGTGCCAGCACTATGACTAGCGGGCCTTCCAATGAGCAGTTCTTC.